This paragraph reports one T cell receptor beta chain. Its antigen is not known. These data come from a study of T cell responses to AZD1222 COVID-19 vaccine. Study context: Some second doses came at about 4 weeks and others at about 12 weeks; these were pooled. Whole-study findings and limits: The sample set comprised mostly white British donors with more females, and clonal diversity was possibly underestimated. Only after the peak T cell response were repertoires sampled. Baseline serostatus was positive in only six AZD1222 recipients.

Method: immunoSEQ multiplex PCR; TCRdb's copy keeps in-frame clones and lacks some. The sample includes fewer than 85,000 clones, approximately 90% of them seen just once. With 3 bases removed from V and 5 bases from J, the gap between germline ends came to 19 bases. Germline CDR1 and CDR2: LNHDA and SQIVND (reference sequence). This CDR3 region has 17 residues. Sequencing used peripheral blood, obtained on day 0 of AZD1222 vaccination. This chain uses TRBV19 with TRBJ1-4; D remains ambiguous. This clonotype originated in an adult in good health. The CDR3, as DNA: TGTGCCAGTAGTATGATCACGGACGGAGGATGGAATGAAAAACTGTTTTTT. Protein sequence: CASSMITDGGWNEKLFF.